One TCR beta chain is described in this entry. The sample is drawn from a study of cytomegalovirus exposure and HLA in healthy donors. The CDR3 is made up of 16 amino acids. Germline CDR1 WSHSY, CDR2 SAAADI. V shed 8 bases and J 3 bases; nucleotides not matched to a gene: 15. The PCR had 60 Vbeta and 13 Jbeta primers. Profiled with immunoSEQ multiplex PCR; TCRdb holds only in-frame clones, not every one. The data show 90,000 to 150,000 clones, over 60% seen once. This chain joins TRBV10-2 and TRBJ2-7; TRBD1 matches at 8 bases. Sequencing was performed on PBMCs. This TCR was recovered from a woman aged 25 to 45 in good health and CMV-seropositive. The DNA of the CDR3 is TGCGCCAGCCTGGACAGGGAAGAAGTCCCGGGCTACGAGCAGTACTTC. Residues: CASLDREEVPGYEQYF.